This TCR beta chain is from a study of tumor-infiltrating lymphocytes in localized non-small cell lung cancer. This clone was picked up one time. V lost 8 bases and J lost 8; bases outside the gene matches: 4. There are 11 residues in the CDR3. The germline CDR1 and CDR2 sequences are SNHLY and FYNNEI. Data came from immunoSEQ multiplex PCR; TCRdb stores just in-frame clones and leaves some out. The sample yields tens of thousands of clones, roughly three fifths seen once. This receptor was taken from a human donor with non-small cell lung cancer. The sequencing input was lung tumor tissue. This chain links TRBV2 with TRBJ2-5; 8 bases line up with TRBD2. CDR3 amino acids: CASPGGGTQYF. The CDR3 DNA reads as TGTGCCAGCCCCGGGGGGGGAACCCAGTACTTC.